This TCR beta chain was captured by sequencing in a study of CD8 T cells in Susac syndrome. The TEMRA cells underwent FACS enrichment, while the CD8+ and CD4+ T cells underwent negative isolation. Reverse transcription of roughly 0.5 to 1 ug RNA was carried out with random hexamers. Each CDR3 protein is one row after TCRdb ran MiXCR on the immunoSEQ multiplex PCR reads. Among over 95,000 distinct CDR3 sequences listed, 85% to 95% were seen once. With V trimmed by 10 bases and J by 5 bases, 3 bases remained unmatched. Germline V CDR1 and CDR2: MNHEY, SVGEGT. The CDR3 sequence is 11 residues long. Sequenced: CD8+ T cells from PBMCs. This chain joins TRBV6-2 or TRBV6-3 and TRBJ1-1; 8 bases line up with TRBD1. The receptor was derived from a human donor in good health. The CDR3, as DNA: TGTGCCACCCGACAGGGGACTGAAGCTTTCTTT. This gives the protein CATRQGTEAFF.